These 7 T cell receptor beta chains were sequenced from one sample in a study of blood T cell repertoires in COVID-19. The method was immunoSEQ multiplex PCR; TCRdb's version includes in-frame clones alone and lacks a portion of them. The repertoire consists of hundreds of thousands of clones, with around 86% occurring once and the leading ten covering about 6.9%. Sequences were obtained from peripheral blood. The receptors come from a woman aged 50 to 65 with COVID-19, enrolled during active disease.

The chain uses TRBV5-1 and TRBJ2-5, with 9 positions matching TRBD2. The CDR3 length is 20 residues. With 4 bases clipped from V and 5 bases from J, the junction kept 24 bases outside the gene matches. Germline-derived CDR1 and CDR2 are SGHRS and YFSETQ. CDR3 sequence: CASSRPPWREGFRTGETQYF. The CDR3 DNA sequence: TGCGCCAGCAGCCGCCCCCCCTGGCGGGAGGGTTTTCGTACAGGGGAGACCCAGTACTTC.

The chain joins TRBV30 to TRBJ1-3; possibly TRBD1 for D (5 bases). Trimming removed 8 bases at V and 1 base at J, with 9 bases between. Germline assignment: CDR1 GTSNPN and CDR2 SVGIG (reference sequence). The CDR3 totals 12 residues. The CDR3 is CAIDSSGNTIYF. CDR3 bases: TGTGCCATCGACAGTTCTGGAAACACCATATATTTT.

The gene calls are TRBV27 and TRBJ1-5, with a possible D match to TRBD1 (5 bases). Germline lookup yields CDR1 MNHEY and CDR2 SMNVEV (reference sequence). The germline V and J ends were trimmed by 6 bases and 2 bases, with 5 bases remaining between them. This CDR3 comprises 12 residues. The DNA of the CDR3 is TGTGCCAGCAGACAGGGCAATCAGCCCCAGCATTTT. This codes for CASRQGNQPQHF.

The CDR3 DNA is TGTGCCAGCTCAGTACTAGCGGTCACCGGGGAGCTGTTTTTT. Its translation is CASSVLAVTGELFF. V is TRBV18 and J is TRBJ2-2; 8 nucleotides line up with TRBD2. Per the germline V gene, CDR1 is KGHSH and CDR2 is LQKENI. The CDR3 totals 14 residues. J gave up 4 bases and V 5 bases, and 3 bases lay outside the gene matches.

V is TRBV6-5 and J is TRBJ2-3, with 9 bases matching TRBD1. Germline V gene sequence: CDR1 MNHEY, CDR2 SVGAGI. The J segment lost 1 base and the V segment lost 1 base, leaving 3 bases of the junction unmatched. The CDR3 is made up of 16 amino acids. The CDR3 protein is CASSYWGQGRTDTQYF. CDR3 nucleotide sequence: TGTGCCAGCAGTTACTGGGGACAGGGTCGCACAGATACGCAGTATTTT.

The chain carries TRBV3-1 (or the pseudogene TRBV3-2) and TRBJ2-5; 9 nucleotides line up with TRBD1. CDR3 length equals 17 residues. V was clipped by 0 bases and J by 5 bases; unmatched bases: 10. Germline CDR1 and CDR2: LGHDT and YNNKEL (reference sequence). The CDR3 spells CASSQDSGTGQWETQYF. The CDR3 nucleotides are TGTGCCAGCAGCCAAGACTCCGGGACAGGGCAGTGGGAGACCCAGTACTTC.

The chain couples TRBV11-2 to TRBJ2-2; 7 positions agree with TRBD2. Germline loops: CDR1 SGHAT, CDR2 FQNNGV. This CDR3 has 14 residues. The V gene end was trimmed by 1 base and the J gene end by 6 bases; junction bases not matched to a gene: 2. Here the CDR3 reads CASSLVRGAGELFF. CDR3 coding DNA: TGTGCCAGCAGCTTAGTCCGGGGGGCCGGGGAGCTGTTTTTT.